This T cell receptor beta chain is from a study of human T cells and chemical hapten exposure. Study information: TCR yields per sample varied, mainly owing to small pooled library volume differences.

As the library was built, unique molecular identifiers were attached to individual cDNA molecules. One entry per CDR3 protein results from TCRdb running MiXCR on the RACE reads. The sample lists tens of thousands of distinct CDR3 sequences; over 6.5% were seen once. The study's findings and limits: With DPC sensitization, TCRs exceeding 1 in 1000 frequency showed no change.

This clonotype occurred a few times. The antigen remains undetermined. Germline values: CDR1 SGHAT, CDR2 FQNNGV. This CDR3 is 17 amino acids long. Trimming removed 0 bases from V and 0 bases from J; junction bases left unmatched: 5. This sample's time point: healthy volunteer bleed at 6 weeks. Blood, whole and unfractionated, served as the source for total RNA extraction. Input material: whole blood. The TCR comes from a male donor in good health. Some clones in this sample may be carry-over from other donors' samples. This chain joins TRBV11-2 and TRBJ2-1; 7 bases are shared with TRBD2. CDR3 loop: CASSLDRGGSSYNEQFF. DNA for the CDR3: TGTGCCAGCAGCTTAGATCGAGGCGGGAGCTCCTACAATGAGCAGTTCTTC.